This TCR beta chain was sequenced for a study of T-cell memory formation after mild COVID-19 (dated by TCRdb to the early 2020s). The study in broad terms: TCR sequence clusters from the two donors were found to be largely donor specific. In two donors, T-cell clones that expanded and contracted after mild COVID-19 were tracked by sequencing TCRalpha and TCRbeta repertoires over time. Two young, previously healthy adult volunteers made up the cohort, one male and one female. Overall study outcomes, separate from this receptor: Clones contracting from day 15 to 85 had balanced CD4/CD8 phenotypes, while a second wave expanding from day 15 to 37 was biased towards CD4+. The study included only two mild cases, and larger cohorts that include severe cases with pre-infection samples were judged to be necessary. Contracting CD4+ clones were located mainly in the CM and EM memory subsets, whereas CD8+ clones were found to be enriched in EMRA. Some responding clones were detected in pre-infection memory, which suggested that pre-existing cross-reactive memory T cells had joined the SARS-CoV-2 response. SARS-CoV-2 specificity of the second-wave clones peaking on day 37 was not confirmed.

These reads were obtained on an Illumina NovaSeq 6000. cDNA libraries for TCRalpha and TCRbeta were prepared by 5'RACE using constant-segment primers, with sample barcodes and unique molecular identifiers added. Trizol reagent was used to extract RNA from every sample. Library amplification was performed in two PCR steps, and a second sample barcode and Illumina TruSeq adapters were introduced in the second step. Sequencing of libraries was performed on an Illumina NovaSeq with 2 x 150 bp paired-end reads. Per the source publication's procedure: Demultiplexing of reads and collapsing into UMI-guided consensus sequences were performed with migec v1.2.7. Using mixcr v2.1.11, UMI consensuses were aligned to TRA and TRB V and J templates and then assembled into clonotypes. Expanded or contracted clonotypes were those called significant by both edgeR and NoisET, with noise models trained on biological replicates. For edgeR calls, a false discovery rate-adjusted p below 0.01 and a log2 fold-change threshold of 1 were applied. As an exploratory analysis of dynamics, max-normalized trajectories of the 1000 most abundant clonotypes were examined by PCA with hierarchical clustering. The CD4 or CD8 phenotype of responding clones was assigned using the separately sequenced CD4+ and CD8+ repertoires. In TCRdb, the public reads were trimmed at Q25 with fastp and aligned with MiXCR, with productive beta chains retained. Rows merge per CDR3 protein into single entries with the most common DNA and genes. TCRdb assigned the V and J calls; the authors' analysis was not used. The sample table contains more than 400,000 distinct CDR3 sequences; only one count was recorded for 15% to 20% of them. Clones ranked in the top ten supply about 12% of the sample.

Ficoll-Paque density gradient centrifugation was used to isolate PBMCs. This clonotype was seen only a few times. Its antigen is still unknown. The sample holds no much larger clone one base away, and base qualities are not on file. Reading the germline V gene (reference sequence) gives CDR1 LGHDT and CDR2 YNNKEL. The CDR3 sequence holds 16 residues, the cysteine and phenylalanine included. The retained sequence is limited to the CDR3, 48 bases, with the frame set at the first base. Trimming leaves V shorter by 1 base and J shorter by 6 bases, with the junction holding 8 bases beyond the gene matches.

This TCR derives from an adult woman who had mild COVID-19 (a few samples of this study predate the infection). The sample titles of this study are shuffled in the database, so cell type and time point are left out; the donor was told from shared clones. The sequenced sample consisted of PBMCs or a T cell subset sorted from them (not recorded which). Recombination joined TRBV3-1 with TRBJ2-3, with TRBD2 identical over 9 junction bases. The nucleotide sequence is TGTGCCAGCAGCCAAGCCGGCGGGGGGGTGTTTGATACGCAGTATTTT. It translates to CASSQAGGGVFDTQYF.